The clone carrying this T cell receptor beta chain showed up just once. The data originate from a study of STAT5B mutations in CD4+ large granular lymphocyte leukemia. Buffy coats from healthy blood donors served as controls. Produced via immunoSEQ multiplex PCR; TCRdb's table is partial and in-frame only. The sample records roughly 48,000 clones, around 70% being singletons. CDR3 length: 15 amino acids. Germline V gene data show CDR1 as SGHRS and CDR2 as YFSETQ. The junction had 9 bases not matched to a gene; V was cut back by 5 bases and J by 6 bases. This TCR derives from a human donor in good health. The gene calls are TRBV5-1 and TRBJ1-2; 11 bases line up with TRBD1. The sequenced material came from CD4+ T cells from blood buffy coats. The CDR3 reads CASRPRTGGLDGYTF. CDR3 DNA sequence: TGCGCCAGCAGACCACGGACAGGGGGCTTGGATGGCTACACCTTC. The full variable domain, with the rest looked up from reference TRBV5-1 and TRBJ1-2, is KAGVTQTPRYLIKTRGQQVTLSCSPISGHRSVSWYQQTPGQGLQFLFEYFSETQRNKGNFPGRFSGRQFSNSRSEMNVSTLELGDSALYLCASRPRTGGLDGYTFGSGTRLTVV.